A single sample is the source of the 20 T cell receptor beta chains below, sequenced in a study of shared clonotypes between healthy human individuals. CD8 cells classed as naive were CD45RO-negative and positively selected for CCR7, excluding terminally differentiated effector memory CD45RA+ cells. The assay was immunoSEQ multiplex PCR, and TCRdb's table has in-frame clones only and misses some. The top ten clones hold under 30% of a sample with hundreds of thousands of clones, approximately 92% of them seen once. Sequenced material: naive CD8+ T cells sorted from blood. All receptors derive from a man between 25 and 39 years old in good health.

The V and J genes are TRBV4-1 and TRBJ2-1; no clear D gene. CDR3 length: 14 residues. V was clipped by 1 base and J by 0 bases, with 4 bases between them. Germline V gives CDR1 MGHRA, CDR2 YSYEKL. The CDR3 nucleotides read TGCGCCAGCAGCCAAGGCCTCTCCTACAATGAGCAGTTCTTC. Protein: CASSQGLSYNEQFF.

This clone was seen only once. This chain links TRBV4-1 with TRBJ2-7; 8 bases are shared with TRBD1. Germline V gene lookup returns CDR1 MGHRA and CDR2 YSYEKL. CDR3 length: 16 residues. The V and J ends lost 1 base and 4 bases, in that order; junction bases with no gene match: 9. The CDR3 is CASSQAPGQVLYEQYF. CDR3 bases: TGCGCCAGCAGCCAAGCCCCGGGACAGGTTCTGTACGAGCAGTACTTC.

The V call is TRBV6-1, the J call TRBJ2-7; D not resolved. Trimming left V 4 bases short and J 0 bases short, with 7 bases between. Germline-derived CDR1 and CDR2 are MNHNS and SASEGT. CDR3 size: 13 residues. The DNA for the CDR3 is TGTGCCAGCAGTGGAGCGATCTCCTACGAGCAGTACTTC. Its protein product is CASSGAISYEQYF.

The chain is built from TRBV11-2 and TRBJ2-5; D gene unclear. The V and J ends lost 1 base and 8 bases respectively, with 5 bases between them. Per germline, CDR1 SGHAT and CDR2 FQNNGV. The CDR3 consists of 11 residues. CDR3 protein: CASSLGGTQYF. CDR3 DNA: TGTGCCAGCAGCTTAGGCGGTACCCAGTACTTC.

This sequence joins TRBV4-1 and TRBJ2-1, with 11 bases that match TRBD2. The length of the CDR3 is 14 residues. Germline values: CDR1 MGHRA, CDR2 YSYEKL. After removal of 3 bases from V and 14 bases from J, the junction contained 9 bases not matched to a gene. The chain's CDR3 is CASSHPGLAGEEFF. The CDR3 region has the DNA TGCGCCAGCAGCCATCCAGGACTAGCGGGTGAAGAGTTCTTC.

In its sample, this clone was seen once. The chain links TRBV15 to TRBJ2-7; 10 bases align to TRBD1. Germline V gene lookup returns CDR1 LNHNV and CDR2 YYDKDF (reference sequence). J lost 1 base, V lost 7 bases, and 4 bases had no gene match. The CDR3 sequence is 14 residues long. In nucleotides, the CDR3 is TGTGCCACCACCCCGGGACAGGGGTCCTACGAGCAGTACTTC. Amino acid sequence: CATTPGQGSYEQYF. The full variable domain, its missing parts supplied by reference TRBV15 and TRBJ2-7, is DAMVIQNPRYQVTQFGKPVTLSCSQTLNHNVMYWYQQKSSQAPKLLFHYYDKDFNNEADTPDNFQSRRPNTSFCFLDIRSPGLGDTAMYLCATTPGQGSYEQYFGPGTRLTVT.

The chain links TRBV4-3 to TRBJ2-1; 11 bases line up with TRBD2. CDR1 and CDR2 (germline): LGHNA, YSLEER. The CDR3 is made up of 20 amino acids. Unmatched junction bases numbered 13, after V lost 0 bases and J lost 3 bases. The CDR3 DNA sequence: TGCGCCAGCAGCCAAGAAAGGAAATTTAGCGGGAGGGTAAACTACAATGAGCAGTTCTTC. Amino acid sequence: CASSQERKFSGRVNYNEQFF.

The genes are TRBV7-9 and TRBJ1-5; D is unresolved. Per the germline V gene, CDR1 is SEHNR and CDR2 is FQNEAQ (reference sequence). The CDR3 runs 13 residues. Trimming shortened V by 5 bases and J by 2 bases, and 7 bases separated the two germline ends. Written as DNA, the CDR3 is TGTGCCAGCAGCGATGGGGGCAATCAGCCCCAGCATTTT. Its translation is CASSDGGNQPQHF.

V and J are TRBV5-6 and TRBJ2-7, with D unclear. The germline V and J ends were trimmed by 1 base and 0 bases, with 8 bases remaining between them. CDR1 SGHDT and CDR2 YYEEEE come from the germline V gene. CDR3 length: 14 residues. The CDR3 sequence is CASSLRVASYEQYF. In DNA, the CDR3 is TGTGCCAGCAGCTTGAGGGTTGCCTCCTACGAGCAGTACTTC. Using reference TRBV5-6 and TRBJ2-7 for the parts outside the CDR3, the full variable domain is DAGVTQSPTHLIKTRGQQVTLRCSPKSGHDTVSWYQQALGQGPQFIFQYYEEEERQRGNFPDRFSGHQFPNYSSELNVNALLLGDSALYLCASSLRVASYEQYFGPGTRLTVT.

This clone occurred a few times. The V and J genes are TRBV2 and TRBJ1-1; D is ambiguous. The CDR3 contains 12 residues. The germline V gene has CDR1 SNHLY and CDR2 FYNNEI. Trimming pared 7 bases from V and 5 bases from J, leaving 11 bases between. This CDR3 reads CASINGRTEAFF. Written as DNA, the CDR3 is TGTGCCAGCATCAATGGACGAACTGAAGCTTTCTTT.

The chain recombines TRBV5-6 with TRBJ2-7; a possible D gene is TRBD2 (6 bases). The germline gives CDR1 SGHDT, CDR2 YYEEEE. There are 14 residues in the CDR3. V lost 1 base, J lost 3 bases, and 11 bases lay in between. DNA for the CDR3: TGTGCCAGCAGCTTGACCGGGAGCTTCTACGAGCAGTACTTC. It translates to CASSLTGSFYEQYF.

The chain has TRBV28 and TRBJ1-2; D not resolved. Germline-derived CDR1 and CDR2 are MDHEN and SYDVKM. The CDR3 runs to 11 residues. Trimming left V 6 bases short and J 7 bases short, with 9 bases between. The DNA of the CDR3 is TGTGCCAGCAGCCCCTATTCTGGCTACACCTTC. It is translated as CASSPYSGYTF.

The rearrangement links TRBV4-1 to TRBJ2-7; D is ambiguous. Germline CDR1 and CDR2: MGHRA and YSYEKL. V lost 1 base and J lost 7, with 11 bases in between. The CDR3 is 13 amino acids. The CDR3 loop is CASSQVAGWEQYF. The CDR3 nucleotides are TGCGCCAGCAGCCAAGTGGCAGGCTGGGAGCAGTACTTC.

The rearrangement joins TRBV10-2 to TRBJ2-7, with a possible D match to TRBD1 (6 bases). Germline V lookup: CDR1 WSHSY, CDR2 SAAADI. V gave up 8 bases and J gave up 0 bases, with 14 bases separating them. The CDR3 spans 14 residues. Here the CDR3 reads CASALTGLSYEQYF. DNA of the CDR3: TGCGCCAGCGCTTTGACAGGCCTCTCCTACGAGCAGTACTTC.

The rearrangement uses TRBV4-1 and TRBJ2-1, with no clear D. Trimming took 4 bases from V and 4 from J, leaving 14 bases between them. The V gene's germline CDR1 is MGHRA and CDR2 YSYEKL. CDR3 length: 15 residues. DNA of the CDR3: TGCGCCAGCAGCCCCCGTGAGGCGTCTTACAATGAGCAGTTCTTC. Translating gives CASSPREASYNEQFF.

The CDR3 region has the DNA TGTGCCAGCAGTTTGGAGGAGGGGGCATCCTACGAGCAGTACTTC. Its translation is CASSLEEGASYEQYF. The chain carries TRBV28 and TRBJ2-7, with TRBD1 as a possible D gene (7 bases). Trimming removed 3 bases from V and 1 base from J, with 13 bases in between. The CDR3 sequence is 15 residues long. Germline V CDR1 and CDR2: MDHEN, SYDVKM.

The chain carries TRBV13 and TRBJ2-1, with 8 nucleotides matching TRBD2. Trimming cost V 5 bases and J 6 bases; bases outside gene matches: 12. CDR3 length: 16 residues. Germline values: CDR1 PRHDT, CDR2 FYEKMQ (reference sequence). CDR3 protein: CASSPRFWREANEQFF. In DNA, the CDR3 is TGTGCCAGCAGCCCCAGATTTTGGCGGGAGGCCAATGAGCAGTTCTTC.

V gene TRBV19 combines with J gene TRBJ2-1, with a possible D match to TRBD2 (6 bases). The germline CDR1 and CDR2 sequences are LNHDA and SQIVND (reference sequence). CDR3 length equals 14 residues. V was shortened by 3 bases and J by 11 bases, with 17 bases between the two germline ends. The CDR3 DNA follows: TGTGCCAGTAGTATCAGGTCTAGCGAACCGAAGCAGTTCTTC. It specifies CASSIRSSEPKQFF. Looking up the rest from reference TRBV19 and TRBJ2-1 gives the full variable domain: DGGITQSPKYLFRKEGQNVTLSCEQNLNHDAMYWYRQDPGQGLRLIYYSQIVNDFQKGDIAEGYSVSREKKESFPLTVTSAQKNPTAFYLCASSIRSSEPKQFFGPGTRLTVL.

This clone was counted between two and nine times. This chain links TRBV28 with TRBJ2-2; D ambiguous. V dropped 5 bases and J dropped 4 bases, with 14 bases sitting between them. There are 15 residues in the CDR3. Germline V CDR1 and CDR2: MDHEN, SYDVKM. CDR3: CASSHRPAPTGELFF. DNA for the CDR3: TGTGCCAGCAGTCACCGACCCGCGCCCACCGGGGAGCTGTTTTTT.

Remarks on this clone: Other DNA sequences from this sample encode an identical CDR3 as well. This chain joins TRBV6-5 and TRBJ2-2; D might be TRBD1 or TRBD2, each matching 5 bases. Trimming left V 2 bases short and J 6 bases short, with 7 bases between. Germline CDR1 MNHEY, CDR2 SVGAGI. CDR3 length equals 13 residues. In nucleotides, the CDR3 is TGTGCCAGCAGTTACGAGGGGCCCGGGGAGCTGTTTTTT. As protein: CASSYEGPGELFF.